This T cell receptor (beta chain) was obtained from a study of cytomegalovirus exposure and HLA in healthy donors. Whole-study findings and limits: The dataset shows that most TCR sequences were rare, while some public TCRs occurred in many donors. Reported findings show TCR beta sequences accurately forecast HLA-A and HLA-B alleles in most subjects. Later work found that TCR association rates differed between HLA loci; DRB1 had the most and HLA-C the fewest.

Germline V gene sequence: CDR1 SGHDT, CDR2 YYEEEE. The ends lost 4 bases at V and 9 bases at J; junction bases unmatched: 7. The CDR3 contains 13 residues. About this clone: Its antigen is still unknown.

Amplification used 60 Vbeta primers and 13 Jbeta primers. The assay was immunoSEQ multiplex PCR, and TCRdb's table has in-frame clones only and misses some. Its listing shows roughly 70,000 clones. V and J are TRBV5-6 and TRBJ1-2, with TRBD1 matching 9 bases. This clonotype was obtained from a man between 35 and 55 years old in good health and CMV-seronegative. Sequenced sample: PBMCs. The chain's CDR3 is CASSLGQGKSYTF. The CDR3 region has the DNA TGTGCCAGCAGCCTTGGACAGGGGAAAAGCTACACCTTC.